This entry features one T cell receptor (beta chain) sequence. V shed 3 bases and J shed 0 bases, with 9 bases lying between them. Germline CDR1 reads SGHTA; CDR2 reads FQGNSA. The CDR3 sequence is 16 residues long. Authors' processing steps: The authors estimated nucleated cell counts from reference gene primer amplification. Only in-frame clones appear in the TCRdb table, and some are missing; sequencing was by immunoSEQ multiplex PCR. V, J and clone size were drawn from that table, and D and trimming were deduced from the DNA. Here the sample spans some 200,000 clones, 88% being singletons. This sample is part of a study of blood T cell repertoires in COVID-19. The overall study: Some COVID-19 samples were acute and others convalescent; all came from the United States, Italy and Spain. T cells, B-cell-depleted T cells, or PBMCs supplied cDNA or gDNA.

The chain uses TRBV7-2 and TRBJ1-6, with no clear D. This TCR came from a man in his forties with active or convalescent COVID-19. The sample consisted of peripheral blood. The CDR3 nucleotides read TGTGCCAGCAGCTTTCGTGGCAGCTCCTATAATTCACCCCTCCACTTT. It codes for CASSFRGSSYNSPLHF.